The clone carrying this TCR beta chain has a count of ten or more. Antigen: not known. CDR3 length: 14 amino acids. With 4 bases removed from V and 5 bases from J, the gap between germline ends came to 14 bases. Germline CDR1 is MDHEN and CDR2 is SYDVKM. When ophthalmopathy did not progress within 18 months, Graves' hyperthyroidism was considered stable. Disease duration under 2 months; hyperthyroidism patients were aged 18 to 65. Amplification of TCR beta CDR3 regions was performed using RNA transcripts as template. The TCR CDR3 was amplified in a first-round RT-PCR using the HTBI primer set. TCRdb fed the multiplex PCR reads into MiXCR, producing one record per CDR3 protein. The table includes hundreds of thousands of distinct CDR3 sequences, roughly 13% detected once. This specimen belongs to a study of T cells in Graves' hyperthyroidism and ophthalmopathy. Study results and limitations: Most thyroid clonotypes expanded above 0.001 were also detected in blood. Ophthalmopathy stood apart from stable hyperthyroidism in a 13 V-J model.

This TCR derives from a young woman with Graves' hyperthyroidism. Sequencing was carried out using blood. J is TRBJ1-2 and V is TRBV28; D perhaps matches TRBD1 (5 bases). CDR3 in DNA: TGTGCCAGCAGTTCGGACACGGTCGGGTATGGCTACACCTTC. Its translation: CASSSDTVGYGYTF.